This T cell receptor beta chain is drawn from a study of shared clonotypes between healthy human individuals. On the study more broadly: Two women and a few men aged 18 to 49 served as donors. For every donor, three CD4 naive, three CD4 memory, two CD8 naive and one CD8 memory plates were used.

Clones were sequenced by immunoSEQ multiplex PCR, and TCRdb holds only the in-frame ones, with some missing. The top ten clones hold about 0.37% of a sample with roughly 2.2 million clones, more than 85% of them seen once. Trimming stripped 3 bases from V and 0 bases from J, with 3 bases between. The CDR3 extends over 14 amino acids. The germline gives CDR1 LNHDA, CDR2 SQIVND (reference sequence). In this sample, this clone turned up a few times. What it binds is not known. Other DNA sequences in this specimen translate into the identical CDR3. Overall study findings and caveats: Among donors, clonotype sharing was expected to be affected by sequencing depth. Clonotype sharing across four donors was observed for about 5.2% of naive CD4 clonotypes.

This sequence was found in a young man in good health. Some clones in this sample may be carry-over from other donors' samples. Sequencing was performed on naive CD4+ T cells from PBMCs. Subset described: CD45RA+ positively selected. V is TRBV19 and J is TRBJ2-6; D unresolved. The CDR3 coding sequence is TGTGCCAGTAGTATCTACTCTGGGGCCAACGTCCTGACTTTC. This encodes CASSIYSGANVLTF.